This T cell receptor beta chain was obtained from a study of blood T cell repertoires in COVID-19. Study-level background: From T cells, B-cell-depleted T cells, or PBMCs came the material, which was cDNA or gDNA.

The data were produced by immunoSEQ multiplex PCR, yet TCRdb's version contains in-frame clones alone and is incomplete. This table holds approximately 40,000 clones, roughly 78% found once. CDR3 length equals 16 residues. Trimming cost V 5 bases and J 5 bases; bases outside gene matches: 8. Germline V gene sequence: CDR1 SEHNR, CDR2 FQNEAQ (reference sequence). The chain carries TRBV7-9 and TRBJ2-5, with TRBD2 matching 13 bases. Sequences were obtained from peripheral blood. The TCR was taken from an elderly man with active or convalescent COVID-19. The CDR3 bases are TGTGCCAGCAGCACCGGGACTAGCGGGATAGGTGAGACCCAGTACTTC. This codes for CASSTGTSGIGETQYF.